One and the same sample provided the 22 T cell receptor beta chains below, sequenced in a study of neurological immune-mediated disorders. TCRdb independently ran MiXCR on the 5' RACE reads; one entry per CDR3 protein. Seen here are fewer than 85,000 distinct CDR3 sequences, 3.5% to 5% observed once, and the top ten hold approximately 1.2%. Material: PBMCs. Receptors originate from a man in his thirties or forties with multiple sclerosis.

By share, this clonotype ranks as medium-sized. The chain joins TRBV12-3 or TRBV12-4 to TRBJ1-1, with D possibly matching TRBD1 (5 bases). V lost 5 bases and J 0 bases, leaving 7 bases between the germline ends. The CDR3 is made up of 13 amino acids. CDR3 sequence reads: CASSPTVNTEAFF. The DNA for the CDR3 is TGTGCCAGCAGTCCGACAGTGAACACTGAAGCTTTCTTT.

There are many counts of this clonotype. The chain employs TRBV27 and TRBJ2-1, with D perhaps TRBD1 (6 bases). The germline V and J ends were trimmed by 8 bases and 0 bases, with 17 bases remaining between them. Germline V gene sequence: CDR1 MNHEY, CDR2 SMNVEV (reference sequence). The CDR3 is 16 amino acids. This chain's CDR3 is CASAASGAFSYNEQFF. Written as DNA, the CDR3 is TGTGCCAGCGCTGCCTCAGGGGCCTTCTCCTACAATGAGCAGTTCTTC.

This clonotype was observed many times. This chain joins TRBV7-2 and TRBJ2-7, with 7 bases identical to TRBD2. CDR3 length: 15 amino acids. V shed 1 base and J 2 bases; nucleotides not matched to a gene: 5. CDR1 and CDR2 from the germline V gene are SGHTA and FQGNSA. The CDR3 region is CASSLGRGVAYEQYF. CDR3 DNA sequence: TGTGCCAGCAGCTTAGGACGGGGGGTCGCCTACGAGCAGTACTTC.

The sample holds a few counts of this clonotype. The chain employs TRBV5-4 and TRBJ1-5; 8 positions agree with TRBD1. Germline V gives CDR1 SGHNT, CDR2 YYREEE (reference sequence). V gave up 3 bases and J gave up 4 bases; unmatched junction bases: 3. This CDR3 comprises 14 residues. CDR3 in amino acids: CASSSRGPNQPQHF. The CDR3 DNA reads TGTGCCAGCAGCTCCAGGGGGCCTAATCAGCCCCAGCATTTT.

This clonotype was seen at least ten times. The chain links TRBV7-8 to TRBJ2-5; 7 bases align to TRBD1. CDR3 length: 14 residues. The germline CDR1 and CDR2 sequences are SGHVS and FQNEAQ. J gave up 5 bases and V 4 bases, and 7 bases lay outside the gene matches. CDR3 sequence (DNA): TGTGCCAGCAGCTCCGGACAGGTGGCGGAGACCCAGTACTTC. This codes for CASSSGQVAETQYF.

On this clonotype: This sequence may be a read error, since a much larger clone differs from it by one base. The final CDR3 position lacks the conserved phenylalanine or tryptophan, pointing to a likely read error. This sequence joins TRBV2 and TRBJ2-5; D ambiguous. Trimming took 5 bases from V and 5 from J, leaving 15 bases between them. The CDR3 loop spans 14 amino acids. The germline V gene encodes CDR1 SNHLY and CDR2 FYNNEI. The CDR3 DNA reads as TGTGCCAGCAGTCTCGCGACGGTGTGGGAGACCCAGTACTAC. Translated, it gives CASSLATVWETQYY.

This clonotype was counted many times. V gene TRBV5-1 combines with J gene TRBJ2-2; D assignment may be TRBD1 or TRBD2 (5 bases each). This CDR3 is 15 amino acids long. The ends were cut back, 5 bases at V and 3 bases at J, with 14 bases in the middle. The germline gives CDR1 SGHRS, CDR2 YFSETQ. CDR3 nucleotide sequence: TGCGCCAGCAGTTGGGTCGGGGACCACACCGGGGAGCTGTTTTTT. As protein: CASSWVGDHTGELFF.

This clonotype has ten or more counts. V usage is TRBV4-1 and J usage is TRBJ1-1, with D perhaps matching TRBD1 (6 bases). Deletions cut 3 bases from V and 8 bases from J, with 16 bases between. CDR3 length: 14 amino acids. The germline V gene encodes CDR1 MGHRA and CDR2 YSYEKL. The CDR3 region has the DNA TGCGCCAGCAGCCACCTTCTCACAGGGCCAGAAGCTTTCTTT. Its protein product is CASSHLLTGPEAFF.

The sample holds many counts of this clonotype. The chain has TRBV7-2 and TRBJ2-7; D not resolved. V gave up 1 base and J gave up 0 bases, with 4 bases separating them. The V gene's germline CDR1 is SGHTA and CDR2 FQGNSA. CDR3 length equals 13 residues. CDR3 residues: CASSLDFSYEQYF. CDR3 DNA: TGTGCCAGCAGCTTAGACTTCTCCTACGAGCAGTACTTC.

This clonotype was seen repeatedly, ten times or more. This chain joins TRBV20-1 and TRBJ1-2; D gene uncertain. The CDR3 length is 10 residues. Germline CDR1 DFQATT, CDR2 SNEGSKA (reference sequence). The V end was cut by 7 bases, the J end by 6 bases, with 9 bases between. For the CDR3, the DNA is TGCAGTGGATATGGGAATGGCTACACCTTC. Translating it yields CSGYGNGYTF.

The J gene is TRBJ2-7, the V gene TRBV4-1; D possibly uses TRBD1 or TRBD2 (5 bases each). Looked up from germline, CDR1 is MGHRA and CDR2 is YSYEKL. This CDR3 is built from 13 residues. Between the trimmed V and J ends, which lost 1 base and 6 bases, there was a span of 10 bases. CDR3 DNA: TGCGCCAGCAGCCAAGTGGGGGTTGGCGAGCAGTACTTC. Residues: CASSQVGVGEQYF.

This clonotype has a count of ten or more. The junction does not match germline at one end; this may be a read error. The V call is TRBV3-1, the J call TRBJ2-1, with D maybe TRBD1 (5 bases). Looked up from germline, CDR1 is LGHDT and CDR2 is YNNKEL (reference sequence). The CDR3 consists of 14 residues. In DNA, the CDR3 is TGTGCCAGCAGCCAAGACTATGTTAGGGGCCCCGGCCTCTTC. As protein: CASSQDYVRGPGLF.

This clonotype came up many times. V and J are TRBV5-5 and TRBJ2-1; TRBD2 matches 9 bases. V shed 1 base, J shed 4 bases, and the junction held 3 bases outside the gene matches. The CDR3 has 15 residues. CDR1 is SGHKS, CDR2 YYEKEE, per germline (reference sequence). The CDR3 region has the DNA TGTGCCAGCAGCTTGCGCGGGGGGGTTTACAATGAGCAGTTCTTC. Translated: CASSLRGGVYNEQFF. Filled out from reference TRBV5-5 and TRBJ2-1, the complete variable domain reads DAGVTQSPTHLIKTRGQQVTLRCSPISGHKSVSWYQQVLGQGPQFIFQYYEKEERGRGNFPDRFSARQFPNYSSELNVNALLLGDSALYLCASSLRGGVYNEQFFGPGTRLTVL.

This clonotype was seen ten or more times. The V and J genes are TRBV24-1 and TRBJ2-5; 9 bases are shared with TRBD1. Germline trimming cut 4 bases from V and 1 base from J; bases unmatched to any gene: 6. Germline V lookup: CDR1 KGHDR, CDR2 SFDVKD. The CDR3 is 16 amino acids. CDR3: CATSDSGTGIQETQYF. CDR3 DNA sequence: TGTGCCACCAGTGACTCCGGGACAGGGATCCAAGAGACCCAGTACTTC.

This clonotype was counted at least ten times. The chain combines TRBV20-1 with TRBJ2-3; D may be TRBD1 or TRBD2 (6 bases each). Trimming stripped 6 bases from V and 2 bases from J, with 18 bases between. There are 15 residues in the CDR3. Germline-derived CDR1 and CDR2 are DFQATT and SNEGSKA (reference sequence). In DNA form, the CDR3 reads TGCAGTGCCACACCTTGGAGGGGGTCCACAGATACGCAGTATTTT. It translates to CSATPWRGSTDTQYF.

Only a few counts were recorded for this clonotype. The V gene is TRBV9, the J gene TRBJ1-2; possibly TRBD1 for D (5 bases). Germline CDR1 and CDR2: SGDLS and YYNGEE. The CDR3 runs to 14 residues. V was clipped by 4 bases and J by 4 bases, with 14 bases between them. CDR3 region: CASSNAGGAYGYTF. The CDR3 region has the DNA TGTGCCAGCAGCAACGCTGGAGGGGCCTATGGCTACACCTTC.

Many counts were recorded for this clonotype. The chain joins TRBV20-1 to TRBJ2-3; no firm D call. This CDR3 has 10 amino acids. V was pared by 6 bases and J by 2 bases, with 3 bases between. The V gene's germline CDR1 is DFQATT and CDR2 SNEGSKA (reference sequence). CDR3: CSANTDTQYF. The CDR3 coding sequence is TGCAGTGCGAACACAGATACGCAGTATTTT.

This clonotype has just a few counts. The chain joins TRBV7-3 to TRBJ2-2; D tentatively reads TRBD1 or TRBD2 (5 bases each). Looked up from germline, CDR1 is SGHTA and CDR2 is FQGTGA. The V end lost 1 base, the J end lost 3 bases, and 12 bases lay between the germline ends. The CDR3 is 16 residues long. As DNA, the CDR3 is TGTGCCAGCAGCTTAATGACGGGGACCTACACCGGGGAGCTGTTTTTT. This codes for CASSLMTGTYTGELFF.

This clonotype was seen at least ten times. The V gene is TRBV7-9, the J gene TRBJ2-2; D may match TRBD1 or TRBD2 (5 bases each). There are 16 residues in the CDR3. V lost 4 bases and J 0 bases, leaving 12 bases between the germline ends. The germline V gene encodes CDR1 SEHNR and CDR2 FQNEAQ (reference sequence). CDR3 in DNA: TGTGCCAGCAGCTCGTCGGGGCCTCCGAACACCGGGGAGCTGTTTTTT. Translated: CASSSSGPPNTGELFF.

This clonotype was observed many times. The chain recombines TRBV7-8 with TRBJ1-1; D is undetermined. Germline CDR1 is SGHVS and CDR2 is FQNEAQ. This CDR3 is built from 15 residues. The ends were cut back, 1 base at V and 2 bases at J, with 11 bases in the middle. The CDR3 spells CASSLEVGSNTEAFF. The CDR3 region has the DNA TGTGCCAGCAGCTTAGAAGTGGGGAGTAACACTGAAGCTTTCTTT.

This chain links TRBV6-2 or TRBV6-3 with TRBJ2-1; weak D call: TRBD1 (5 bases). V shed 6 bases and J shed 9 bases, with 9 bases lying between them. The length of the CDR3 is 11 residues. CDR1 and CDR2 (germline): MNHEY, SVGEGT. CDR3: CASRLRGEQFF. The DNA for the CDR3 is TGTGCCAGCAGGCTAAGGGGTGAGCAGTTCTTC.

This clonotype was seen at least ten times. The chain combines TRBV19 with TRBJ2-1; D could derive from TRBD1 or TRBD2 (5 bases each). V gave up 6 bases and J gave up 5 bases, with 20 bases separating them. Germline-derived CDR1 and CDR2 are LNHDA and SQIVND (reference sequence). The CDR3 sequence is 16 residues long. The CDR3 is CASSPTPRRGHNEQFF. The CDR3 coding sequence is TGTGCCAGTAGCCCCACCCCTAGACGGGGACACAATGAGCAGTTCTTC.